This T cell receptor (beta chain) came from a study of blood T cell repertoires in COVID-19. Across the study: The United States, Italy and Spain were the sources of the acute and convalescent COVID-19 samples. Sources were T cells, B-cell-depleted T cells, or PBMCs; the material itself was cDNA or gDNA.

Germline V gives CDR1 SNHLY, CDR2 FYNNEI. The CDR3 contains 13 residues. The V gene lost 5 bases and the J gene lost 5 bases, with 12 bases spanning the gap. How the authors handled the data: Cell counts per sample came from amplifying reference gene primers. Sequenced by immunoSEQ multiplex PCR; TCRdb stores in-frame clones only, minus some. Clonal size and the V and J genes are those of that table, whereas D and trimming came from the DNA. The table lists some 100,000 clones, 86% of them singletons, with approximately 10% in the top ten. The sequencing sample was made of peripheral blood. The TCR sequence derives from a man aged 50 or older with acute or convalescent COVID-19. The chain couples TRBV2 to TRBJ2-5; D may be TRBD1 (6 bases). CDR3 region: CASSRRGEETQYF. DNA for the CDR3: TGTGCCAGCAGTCGCAGGGGAGAGGAGACCCAGTACTTC.